This TCR beta chain was profiled in a study of blood T cell repertoires in COVID-19. About the research overall: COVID-19 samples from acute and convalescent phases originated in the United States, Italy and Spain. Nucleic acid was either cDNA or gDNA, and it came from T cells, B-cell-depleted T cells, or PBMCs.

The method was immunoSEQ multiplex PCR; TCRdb's version includes in-frame clones alone and lacks a portion of them. Of fewer than 150,000 clones in the sample, about 77% were seen once. The TCR comes from an elderly man with acute or convalescent COVID-19. Sequenced input: peripheral blood.

In DNA form, the CDR3 reads TGTGCTAGTGGTTTAAGACAGGGCAATGAGCAGTTCTTC. It translates to CASGLRQGNEQFF. The chain is built from TRBV12-5 and TRBJ2-1; 7 bases line up with TRBD1. The J segment lost 6 bases and the V segment lost 3 bases, leaving 2 bases of the junction unmatched. From germline, CDR1 is LGHNT and CDR2 FRNRAP. The CDR3 covers 13 residues.